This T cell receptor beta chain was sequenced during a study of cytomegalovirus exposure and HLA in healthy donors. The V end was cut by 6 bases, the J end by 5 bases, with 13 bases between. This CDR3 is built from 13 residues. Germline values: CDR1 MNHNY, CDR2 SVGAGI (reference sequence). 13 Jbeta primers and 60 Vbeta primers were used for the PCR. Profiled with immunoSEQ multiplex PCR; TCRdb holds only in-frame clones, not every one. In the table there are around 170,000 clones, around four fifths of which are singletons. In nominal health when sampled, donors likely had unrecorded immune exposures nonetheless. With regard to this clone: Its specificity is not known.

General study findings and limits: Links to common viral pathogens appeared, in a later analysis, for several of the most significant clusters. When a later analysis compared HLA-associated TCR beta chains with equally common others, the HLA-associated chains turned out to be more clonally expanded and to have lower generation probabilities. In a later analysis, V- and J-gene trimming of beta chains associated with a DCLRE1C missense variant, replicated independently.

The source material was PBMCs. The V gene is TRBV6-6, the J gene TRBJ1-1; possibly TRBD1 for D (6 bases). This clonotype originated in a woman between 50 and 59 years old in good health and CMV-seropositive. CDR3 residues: CASSFPGVTEAFF. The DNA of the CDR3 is TGTGCCAGCAGCTTCCCAGGGGTAACTGAAGCTTTCTTT.